Listed below are T cell receptor beta chains from one sample, sequenced in a study of blood T cells in healthy people across ages. TCRdb fed the 5' RACE reads into MiXCR, producing one record per CDR3 protein. The table shows around 690,000 distinct CDR3 sequences, with 45% to 65% occurring only once. The specimen was blood. These receptors came from a man aged 60 to 69 in good health. Each CDR3 is given with its conserved first and last residue. Each record gives: J gene, D gene, clone size, V gene, CDR3 DNA, CDR3 protein. D genes are given only for firm matches. The size entry is marked missing in some rows and otherwise reads once, few, many or a size class.

>TRBJ1-6|.|.|TRBV28
TGTGCTAGCACCCCGGACCTGTGGTCACCCCTCCACTTT
CASTPDLWSPLHF
>TRBJ2-3|TRBD2|.|TRBV4-1
TGCGCCAGCAGCCACGTAATAGGAGAAGATGGGACTAGCGGACCAACAGATACGCAGTATTTT
CASSHVIGEDGTSGPTDTQYF
>TRBJ2-3|TRBD2|.|TRBV29-1
TGCAGCGTTGGGGGTAGCGGGACTAGCACAGATACGCAGTATTTT
CSVGGSGTSTDTQYF
>TRBJ2-5|TRBD2|few|TRBV20-1
TGCAGTGCTATGCGGACTAGCGGGGGTACGGAGACCCAGTACTTC
CSAMRTSGGTETQYF
>TRBJ2-2|.|.|TRBV5-1
TGCGCCAGCAGCTGGGGGACGACGAACACCGGGGAGCTGTTTTTT
CASSWGTTNTGELFF
>TRBJ2-7|.|.|TRBV20-1
TGCAGTGGTACTCTCTCTCACAGGGTCGCAGACGAGCAGTACTTC
CSGTLSHRVADEQYF
>TRBJ1-1|.|.|TRBV7-8
TGTGCCAGCAGCTCACAGGGAGGGTTTAACACTGAAGCTTTCTTT
CASSSQGGFNTEAFF
>TRBJ2-7|TRBD2|.|TRBV3-1
TGTGCCAGCAGCCTCCGACTAGCGGGGACCTACGAGCAGTACTTC
CASSLRLAGTYEQYF
>TRBJ2-1|.|.|TRBV7-2
TGTGCCAGCAGCTTACGACCCCTCTACAATGAGCAGTTCTTC
CASSLRPLYNEQFF
>TRBJ2-2|TRBD1|few|TRBV3-1
TGTGCCAGCCGGCAGGGGGCGAACACCGGGGAGCTGTTTTTT
CASRQGANTGELFF
>TRBJ2-1|.|once|TRBV7-2
TGTGCCAGCAGCCATGTTAGGGAGGAGCAGTTCTTC
CASSHVREEQFF
>TRBJ1-4|.|.|TRBV21-1
TGTGCCAGCAGCAAAGACGCGGGGGCGCAGACTAATGAAAAACTGTTTTTT
CASSKDAGAQTNEKLFF
>TRBJ1-5|.|once|TRBV15
TGTGCCACCAGCAGAGGAGAACAGATCAAGCCCCAGCATTTT
CATSRGEQIKPQHF
>TRBJ2-5|TRBD2|.|TRBV15
TGTGCCACCAGCAGAAGTCTAGCGGCGGAGACCCAGTACTTC
CATSRSLAAETQYF
>TRBJ2-7|.|.|TRBV2
TGTGCCAGCAGTGACCGCACCTACGAGCAGTACTTC
CASSDRTYEQYF
>TRBJ1-2|.|.|TRBV20-1
TGCAGTGCTAGGCCGACCGGGACTAACTATGGCTACACCTTC
CSARPTGTNYGYTF
>TRBJ1-2|TRBD1|.|TRBV10-3
TGTGCCATCAGTGAATTGCGGACAGGGGGCAGCCGGGGGTATGGCTACACCTTC
CAISELRTGGSRGYGYTF
>TRBJ2-7|.|.|TRBV25-1
TGTGCCAGCAGTGAATCCCTGGCGGTGCAGGCCGACGAGCAGTACTTC
CASSESLAVQADEQYF
>TRBJ2-7|.|.|TRBV5-1
TGCGCCAGCAGCAGACCGGGGGGCGCCTACGAGCAGTACTTC
CASSRPGGAYEQYF
>TRBJ2-3|.|.|TRBV5-6
TGTGCCAGCAGCGCCAGATATGGGGATACGCAGTATTTT
CASSARYGDTQYF
>TRBJ2-7|TRBD1|few|TRBV10-2
TGCGCCAGCAGTGACGGTGTGGGGGACAGGGACCATGGGCAGTACTTC
CASSDGVGDRDHGQYF
>TRBJ1-5|.|.|TRBV3-1
TGTGCCAGCAGCCAAGAAGGTTTTACGCCCCAGCATTTT
CASSQEGFTPQHF
>TRBJ2-1|TRBD2|once|TRBV6-5
TGTGCCAGCAGTTACAGGACTAGCGGCTACAATGAGCAGTTCTTC
CASSYRTSGYNEQFF
>TRBJ2-5|.|.|TRBV7-9
TGTGCCACCCAGAACAGGGAAGAGACCCAGTACTTC
CATQNREETQYF
>TRBJ2-3|.|few|TRBV5-1
TGCGCCAGCAGCTTCCAAAATCTAGATACGCAGTATTTT
CASSFQNLDTQYF
>TRBJ1-1|.|few|TRBV29-1
TGCAGCGCAGGGGAGTACACTGAAGCTTTCTTT
CSAGEYTEAFF
>TRBJ2-5|.|few|TRBV11-2
TGTGCCAGCAGCAGCCCGTGGGGCTTGGGAGAGACCCAGTACTTC
CASSSPWGLGETQYF
>TRBJ2-3|TRBD1|.|TRBV12-3/TRBV12-4
TGTGCCAGCAAATGGACAGGAGTGAGGTCAGATACGGAGTATTTT
CASKWTGVRSDTEYF
>TRBJ2-3|.|.|TRBV5-1
TGCGCCAGCAGCTTGGAACAGCCCGTCGCGGATACGCAGTATTTT
CASSLEQPVADTQYF
>TRBJ2-4|.|few|TRBV29-1
TGCAGCGCAAAGCTAGCCAAAAACATTCAGTACTTC
CSAKLAKNIQYF
>TRBJ2-5|TRBD1|once|TRBV6-1
TGCGCCAGCAGGTCAGGGGGAACCTACAATGAGCAGTACTTC
CASRSGGTYNEQYF
>TRBJ1-1|.|.|TRBV11-2
TGTGCCAGCAGCAAACAGGGAATGAACACTGAAGCTTTCTTT
CASSKQGMNTEAFF
>TRBJ2-7|TRBD2|few|TRBV27
TGTGCCAGCTCCCCTGGACTAGCGAACTACGAGCAGTACTTC
CASSPGLANYEQYF
>TRBJ2-3|.|few|TRBV12-3/TRBV12-4
TGTGCCAGCAGTTTAATAGGACCGCCGGAAACAGATACGCAGTATTTT
CASSLIGPPETDTQYF
>TRBJ2-7|.|few|TRBV7-8
TGTGCCAGCAGTTCCCGGGACATAAAGACCTACGAGCAGTACTTC
CASSSRDIKTYEQYF
>TRBJ2-2|TRBD2|many|TRBV20-1
TGCAGTGTCATAGTGGGGCGCGGGAGGGACACCGGGGAGCTGTTTTTT
CSVIVGRGRDTGELFF
>TRBJ1-1|.|few|TRBV6-2/TRBV6-3
TGTGCCAGCAGTCAGGGACGCGGAGCTTTCTTT
CASSQGRGAFF
>TRBJ2-7|.|few|TRBV5-1
TGCGCCAGCAGCCCGAATTCCGGGACACCCAACGAGCAGTACTTC
CASSPNSGTPNEQYF
>TRBJ1-2|TRBD1|.|TRBV25-1
TGTGCCAGCAGTGAACCCACGACAGGGGCCAACTATGGCTACACCTTC
CASSEPTTGANYGYTF
>TRBJ2-6|.|few|TRBV15
TGTGCCACCAGCAGTCCCTCTGGGGCCAACGTCCTGACTTTC
CATSSPSGANVLTF
>TRBJ2-5|.|.|TRBV29-1
TGCAGCGTTGAGACCGGGACCCAAGAGACCCAGTACTTC
CSVETGTQETQYF
>TRBJ2-1|TRBD2|few|TRBV20-1
TGCAGTGCCCCCAAAGCGGGGGAATGGGAGCAGTTCTTC
CSAPKAGEWEQFF
>TRBJ2-1|TRBD1|.|TRBV2
TGTGCCAGCCGGGACAGGGTGGGCCTTCACAATGAGCAGTTCTTC
CASRDRVGLHNEQFF
>TRBJ2-1|TRBD2|few|TRBV2
TGTGCCAGCAGTGATCGGGCTAGCGGGGGGGCGAGAGAGCAGTTCTTC
CASSDRASGGAREQFF
>TRBJ1-2|.|few|TRBV7-9
TGTGCCAGCAGCCCGTCCGGGGGCGGCTACACCTTC
CASSPSGGGYTF
>TRBJ1-2|TRBD1|.|TRBV5-1
TGCGCCAGCAGCGAGAACTCCAGGGGGGAAGGCTATGGCTACACCTTC
CASSENSRGEGYGYTF
>TRBJ2-1|TRBD2|.|TRBV18
TGTGCCAGCTCGCAAGCGGGGAGGGGCAATGAGCAGTTCTTC
CASSQAGRGNEQFF
>TRBJ2-1|TRBD2|few|TRBV20-1
TGCAGTGCTAGAGATCCCGGACTAGCGGGGGGGCCTGATAATGAGCAGTTCTTC
CSARDPGLAGGPDNEQFF
>TRBJ2-7|.|few|TRBV7-9
TGTGCCAGCAGCAGGGGGGCCCCAGGCTACGAGCAGTACTTC
CASSRGAPGYEQYF
>TRBJ1-1|.|.|TRBV18
TGTGCCAGCTCACCAAGGGATTTCACTGAAGCTTTCTTT
CASSPRDFTEAFF
>TRBJ2-1|TRBD2|.|TRBV29-1
TGCAGCGTTGAGACCGCGGGGGGGCCTAGCTCCTACAATGAGCAGTTCTTC
CSVETAGGPSSYNEQFF
>TRBJ2-1|TRBD1|once|TRBV20-1
TGCAGTGCTATGGGGAGAACCGGGACAGGGGTAAAGCAGTTCTTC
CSAMGRTGTGVKQFF
>TRBJ2-1|.|once|TRBV12-5
TGTGCTAGTGGTTTGGAGATGGGGGAGCAGTTCTTC
CASGLEMGEQFF
>TRBJ2-5|.|.|TRBV29-1
TGCAGCGTAGTCTGGGACAATGAGCAGTACTTC
CSVVWDNEQYF
>TRBJ1-5|.|once|TRBV6-6
TGTGCCAGCAGTTACTCTTTGGCCGGGTTGGGTCAGCCCCAGCATTTT
CASSYSLAGLGQPQHF
>TRBJ2-7|.|.|TRBV12-3/TRBV12-4
TGTGCCAGCAGTTTAAGGAGTCAGGGCCCCTACGAGCAGTACTTC
CASSLRSQGPYEQYF
>TRBJ2-7|TRBD1|.|TRBV20-1
TGCAGTGCTAGAGGCCCTGACAGGGCCGACTCCTACGAGCAGTACTTC
CSARGPDRADSYEQYF